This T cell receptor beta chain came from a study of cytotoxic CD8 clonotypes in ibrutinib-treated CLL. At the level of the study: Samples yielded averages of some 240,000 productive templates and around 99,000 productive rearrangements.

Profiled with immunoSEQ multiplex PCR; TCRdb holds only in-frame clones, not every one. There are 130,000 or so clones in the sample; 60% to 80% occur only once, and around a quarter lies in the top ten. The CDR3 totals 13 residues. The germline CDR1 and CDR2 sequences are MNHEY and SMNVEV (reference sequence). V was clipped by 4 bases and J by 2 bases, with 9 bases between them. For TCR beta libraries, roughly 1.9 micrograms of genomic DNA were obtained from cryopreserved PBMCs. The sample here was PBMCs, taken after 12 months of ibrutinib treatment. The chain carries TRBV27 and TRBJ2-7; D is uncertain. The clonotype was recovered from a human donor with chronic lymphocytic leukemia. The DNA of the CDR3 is TGTGCCAGCAGTTCGGGTTTTACCTACGAGCAGTACTTC. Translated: CASSSGFTYEQYF.